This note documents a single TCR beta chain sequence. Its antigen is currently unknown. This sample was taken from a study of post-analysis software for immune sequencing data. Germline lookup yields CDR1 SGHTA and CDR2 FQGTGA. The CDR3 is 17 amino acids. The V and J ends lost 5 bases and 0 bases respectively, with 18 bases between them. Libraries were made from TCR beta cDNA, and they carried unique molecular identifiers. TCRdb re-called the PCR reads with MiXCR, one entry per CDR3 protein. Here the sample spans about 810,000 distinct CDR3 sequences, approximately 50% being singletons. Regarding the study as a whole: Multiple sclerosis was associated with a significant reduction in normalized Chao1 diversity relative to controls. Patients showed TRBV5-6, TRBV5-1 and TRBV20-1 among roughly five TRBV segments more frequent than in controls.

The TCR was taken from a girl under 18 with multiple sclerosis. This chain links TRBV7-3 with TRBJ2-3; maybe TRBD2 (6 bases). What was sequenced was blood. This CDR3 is CASSRRASATSTDTQYF. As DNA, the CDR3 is TGTGCCAGCAGCAGGAGGGCTAGCGCGACTAGCACAGATACGCAGTATTTT.